This TCR beta chain derives from a study of cytomegalovirus exposure and HLA in healthy donors. This CDR3 contains 15 residues. Germline-derived CDR1 and CDR2 are SGHRS and YFSETQ. Germline trimming cut 5 bases from V and 6 bases from J; bases unmatched to any gene: 11. This PCR relied on a set of 60 Vbeta primers and 13 Jbeta primers. Only in-frame clones appear in the TCRdb table, and some are missing; sequencing was by immunoSEQ multiplex PCR. There are 85,000 to 100,000 clones in the sample; 65% to 80% occur only once, and around 7% lies in the top ten. The chain carries TRBV5-1 and TRBJ2-1, with 7 bases identical to TRBD1. Sequencing was done on a sample of PBMCs. This receptor was identified in a man aged 40-55 years in good health and CMV-seropositive. In DNA, the CDR3 is TGCGCCAGCAGGCGAGCCGGGGACAGCGGCAATGAGCAGTTCTTC. Translating it yields CASRRAGDSGNEQFF.